The rows below give T cell receptor beta chains drawn from one sample of a study of cytomegalovirus exposure and HLA in healthy donors. This table comes from immunoSEQ multiplex PCR, and its TCRdb copy is limited to in-frame clones, with some not included. In the table there are under 250,000 clones, about 80% of which are singletons. Sequencing was carried out using PBMCs. These TCRs come from a man aged 18 to 30 in good health and CMV-seronegative. The CDR3 runs from the conserved cysteine through the conserved F or W. The D gene is left open where the match is weak. Only some rows state a clone size, as once, few, many or a class for expanded clones.

cdr3_nt: TGTGCCAGCAGCCCGGCGGACAGCCACACAGATACGCAGTATTTT
cdr3_aa: CASSPADSHTDTQYF
clone_size: -
d_call: -
v_call: TRBV7-3
cdr3_length: 15
j_call: TRBJ2-3

cdr3_nt: TGTGCCAGCAGCTTCTCGCAGGGAGGGAACACTGAAGCTTTCTTT
cdr3_aa: CASSFSQGGNTEAFF
clone_size: -
d_call: -
v_call: TRBV11-2
cdr3_length: 15
j_call: TRBJ1-1

cdr3_nt: TGTGCCAGCAGCTCCTTAAGTCGACAGAAGAGAGAGTTCTTC
cdr3_aa: CASSSLSRQKREFF
clone_size: -
d_call: -
v_call: TRBV5-4
cdr3_length: 14
j_call: TRBJ2-1

cdr3_nt: TGTGCCAGCAGCACAGGGTTTTACTATGGCTACACCTTC
cdr3_aa: CASSTGFYYGYTF
clone_size: -
d_call: -
v_call: TRBV6-5
cdr3_length: 13
j_call: TRBJ1-2

cdr3_nt: TGTGCCTTAGACCGGGGGGGACGACTGTCCACAGATACGCAGTATTTT
cdr3_aa: CALDRGGRLSTDTQYF
clone_size: -
d_call: TRBD2
v_call: TRBV30
cdr3_length: 16
j_call: TRBJ2-3

cdr3_nt: TGTTCCAGCAGCTTACTACGGGGGGGACGCCCAGATACGCAGTATTTT
cdr3_aa: CSSSLLRGGRPDTQYF
clone_size: -
d_call: TRBD2
v_call: TRBV7-9
cdr3_length: 16
j_call: TRBJ2-3

cdr3_nt: TGTGCCTGGAGTGGCGGGAGCTCTGGAAACACCATATATTTT
cdr3_aa: CAWSGGSSGNTIYF
clone_size: once
d_call: -
v_call: TRBV30
cdr3_length: 14
j_call: TRBJ1-3

cdr3_nt: TGTGCCAGCAGTAACAAAAGATACAATGAGCAGTTCTTC
cdr3_aa: CASSNKRYNEQFF
clone_size: -
d_call: -
v_call: TRBV2
cdr3_length: 13
j_call: TRBJ2-1

cdr3_nt: TGCAGTGCCCCAATTACAGATACGCAGTATTTT
cdr3_aa: CSAPITDTQYF
clone_size: -
d_call: -
v_call: TRBV20-1
cdr3_length: 11
j_call: TRBJ2-3

cdr3_nt: TGCGCCAGCAGCCAAGTTGGGGGGGAAATGGAAAAACTGTTTTTT
cdr3_aa: CASSQVGGEMEKLFF
clone_size: -
d_call: -
v_call: TRBV4-1
cdr3_length: 15
j_call: TRBJ1-4

cdr3_nt: TGCGCCAGCAGCTTGGGGAGGGGAGCGAACACTGAAGCTTTCTTT
cdr3_aa: CASSLGRGANTEAFF
clone_size: -
d_call: -
v_call: TRBV5-1
cdr3_length: 15
j_call: TRBJ1-1

cdr3_nt: TGTGCCAGTAGTCCTACGGTAGCTAACTATGGCTACACCTTC
cdr3_aa: CASSPTVANYGYTF
clone_size: -
d_call: -
v_call: TRBV19
cdr3_length: 14
j_call: TRBJ1-2

cdr3_nt: TGTGCCTGGGCGGGACAGGGCTACGAGCAGTACTTC
cdr3_aa: CAWAGQGYEQYF
clone_size: -
d_call: TRBD1
v_call: TRBV30
cdr3_length: 12
j_call: TRBJ2-7

cdr3_nt: TGTGCCAGCGGAACAGGTGCAACTAATGAAAAACTGTTTTTT
cdr3_aa: CASGTGATNEKLFF
clone_size: -
d_call: -
v_call: TRBV6-1
cdr3_length: 14
j_call: TRBJ1-4

cdr3_nt: TGTGCCAGCAGCCTCCAAAGGGGGTCTGAAGCTTTCTTT
cdr3_aa: CASSLQRGSEAFF
clone_size: -
d_call: -
v_call: TRBV11-2
cdr3_length: 13
j_call: TRBJ1-1

cdr3_nt: TGTGCCAGCAGTGGGCTAGCGTACACAGATACGCAGTATTTT
cdr3_aa: CASSGLAYTDTQYF
clone_size: -
d_call: -
v_call: TRBV2
cdr3_length: 14
j_call: TRBJ2-3

cdr3_nt: TGTGCCAGCAGCCGGGACAGGGTCACAGATACGCAGTATTTT
cdr3_aa: CASSRDRVTDTQYF
clone_size: few
d_call: TRBD1
v_call: TRBV7-9
cdr3_length: 14
j_call: TRBJ2-3

cdr3_nt: TGCGCCAGCACCCCCGAAAGGCGGGAGTCGGATACGCAGTATTTT
cdr3_aa: CASTPERRESDTQYF
clone_size: once
d_call: TRBD2
v_call: TRBV5-1
cdr3_length: 15
j_call: TRBJ2-3

cdr3_nt: TGTGCCAGCAGCTTAGGCGACAGGGGGCCAGAGACCCAGTACTTC
cdr3_aa: CASSLGDRGPETQYF
clone_size: few
d_call: TRBD1
v_call: TRBV7-6
cdr3_length: 15
j_call: TRBJ2-5

cdr3_nt: TGTGCCAGCAGCACAGGGGGGGTTCAGCCCCAGCATTTT
cdr3_aa: CASSTGGVQPQHF
clone_size: -
d_call: TRBD1
v_call: TRBV28
cdr3_length: 13
j_call: TRBJ1-5

cdr3_nt: TGCGCCAGCAGCTTGGGGGGACAGGTTACCTACGAGCAGTACTTC
cdr3_aa: CASSLGGQVTYEQYF
clone_size: -
d_call: TRBD1
v_call: TRBV5-1
cdr3_length: 15
j_call: TRBJ2-7

cdr3_nt: TGTGCCAGCAGTGTTGCACAGGGAGCTTTCTTT
cdr3_aa: CASSVAQGAFF
clone_size: -
d_call: -
v_call: TRBV6-1
cdr3_length: 11
j_call: TRBJ1-1

cdr3_nt: TGTGCCAGCAGCTTCTCCGGGTATATGGGCGGGAGCAGGAATAACAATGAGCAGTTCTTC
cdr3_aa: CASSFSGYMGGSRNNNEQFF
clone_size: -
d_call: TRBD2
v_call: TRBV9
cdr3_length: 20
j_call: TRBJ2-1

cdr3_nt: TGTGCCAGCAGACGTAGCGGAGGCAATGAGCAGTTCTTC
cdr3_aa: CASRRSGGNEQFF
clone_size: once
d_call: -
v_call: TRBV11-2
cdr3_length: 13
j_call: TRBJ2-1

cdr3_nt: TGCGCCAGCAGCTTTAGGCTAGCGGGAGTCCACGAGCAGTACTTC
cdr3_aa: CASSFRLAGVHEQYF
clone_size: once
d_call: TRBD2
v_call: TRBV5-1
cdr3_length: 15
j_call: TRBJ2-7

cdr3_nt: TGTGCCAACTCGACCCCGACAGGGGGCGCGGGGGGCTACACCTTC
cdr3_aa: CANSTPTGGAGGYTF
clone_size: -
d_call: TRBD1
v_call: TRBV9
cdr3_length: 15
j_call: TRBJ1-2

cdr3_nt: TGTGCCTGGGCGGGAGGGGCGAATTCACCCCTCCACTTT
cdr3_aa: CAWAGGANSPLHF
clone_size: -
d_call: -
v_call: TRBV30
cdr3_length: 13
j_call: TRBJ1-6

cdr3_nt: TGTGCCAGCAGCCCCGGGACAGGAGGAGGTCAGCCCCAGCATTTT
cdr3_aa: CASSPGTGGGQPQHF
clone_size: -
d_call: TRBD1
v_call: TRBV28
cdr3_length: 15
j_call: TRBJ1-5

cdr3_nt: TGCAGCGTCCCAGATTACGAGCAGTACTTC
cdr3_aa: CSVPDYEQYF
clone_size: few
d_call: -
v_call: TRBV29-1
cdr3_length: 10
j_call: TRBJ2-7

cdr3_nt: TGTGCCAGTAGTTCAACAGGGACCATGAACACTGAAGCTTTCTTT
cdr3_aa: CASSSTGTMNTEAFF
clone_size: -
d_call: -
v_call: TRBV19
cdr3_length: 15
j_call: TRBJ1-1

cdr3_nt: TGTGCCAGCAGTCCTAGACGGAACACAGATACGCAGTATTTT
cdr3_aa: CASSPRRNTDTQYF
clone_size: -
d_call: -
v_call: TRBV6-5
cdr3_length: 14
j_call: TRBJ2-3

cdr3_nt: TGTGCCAGCAGCCATTTGAGTCTAAACTATGGCTACACCTTC
cdr3_aa: CASSHLSLNYGYTF
clone_size: -
d_call: -
v_call: TRBV7-9
cdr3_length: 14
j_call: TRBJ1-2

cdr3_nt: TGTGCCAGCAGCCAAATCCCCGAGGATACGCAGTATTTT
cdr3_aa: CASSQIPEDTQYF
clone_size: -
d_call: -
v_call: TRBV4-2
cdr3_length: 13
j_call: TRBJ2-3

cdr3_nt: TGCGCCAGCAGCTTGGGTCTAGCGGGAGGGCCGGTCACCGGGGAGCTGTTTTTT
cdr3_aa: CASSLGLAGGPVTGELFF
clone_size: -
d_call: TRBD2
v_call: TRBV5-1
cdr3_length: 18
j_call: TRBJ2-2

cdr3_nt: TGTGCCAGCAGTGTCACCACAGGGGATGGCTACACCTTC
cdr3_aa: CASSVTTGDGYTF
clone_size: -
d_call: TRBD1
v_call: TRBV6-1
cdr3_length: 13
j_call: TRBJ1-2

cdr3_nt: TGCGCCAGCAGCTTGGTAGTGACAGGGGGCCTTGGAATGAACACTGAAGCTTTCTTT
cdr3_aa: CASSLVVTGGLGMNTEAFF
clone_size: -
d_call: TRBD1
v_call: TRBV5-1
cdr3_length: 19
j_call: TRBJ1-1

cdr3_nt: TGTGCCAGCAGCACCCCCGGGAGTGTTGGGGGGAGCACAGATACGCAGTATTTT
cdr3_aa: CASSTPGSVGGSTDTQYF
clone_size: -
d_call: -
v_call: TRBV7-9
cdr3_length: 18
j_call: TRBJ2-3

cdr3_nt: TGCAGTGCTAGCTTCGGGAGGGCCCAGTACTTC
cdr3_aa: CSASFGRAQYF
clone_size: -
d_call: TRBD2
v_call: TRBV20-1
cdr3_length: 11
j_call: TRBJ2-5

cdr3_nt: TGTGCCAGCGGTTCCGGGACAGGGGCCACCGGGGAGCTGTTTTTT
cdr3_aa: CASGSGTGATGELFF
clone_size: -
d_call: TRBD1
v_call: TRBV4-2
cdr3_length: 15
j_call: TRBJ2-2

cdr3_nt: TGTGCCAGTAGTACCCGCGACTTCGGCAATAGCAATCAGCCCCAGCATTTT
cdr3_aa: CASSTRDFGNSNQPQHF
clone_size: -
d_call: -
v_call: TRBV19
cdr3_length: 17
j_call: TRBJ1-5

cdr3_nt: TGTGCCATCACTAGAGGGACTCCCAATGAGCAGTTCTTC
cdr3_aa: CAITRGTPNEQFF
clone_size: -
d_call: -
v_call: TRBV10-3
cdr3_length: 13
j_call: TRBJ2-1

cdr3_nt: TGTGCCAGCAGCTTGCGGGCAGGGTACGAGCAGTACTTC
cdr3_aa: CASSLRAGYEQYF
clone_size: -
d_call: -
v_call: TRBV5-4
cdr3_length: 13
j_call: TRBJ2-7

cdr3_nt: TGCGCCAGCAGCTTGGATAGCGGGAGATACAATGAGCAGTTCTTC
cdr3_aa: CASSLDSGRYNEQFF
clone_size: few
d_call: TRBD2
v_call: TRBV5-1
cdr3_length: 15
j_call: TRBJ2-1

cdr3_nt: TGTGCCAGCAGTGAAGCAGGTGGGCCGGGCACAGATACGCAGTATTTT
cdr3_aa: CASSEAGGPGTDTQYF
clone_size: -
d_call: -
v_call: TRBV2
cdr3_length: 16
j_call: TRBJ2-3

cdr3_nt: TGTGCCAGCAAGGAGCGGGAGGGAGGGGAGACCCAGTACTTC
cdr3_aa: CASKEREGGETQYF
clone_size: -
d_call: TRBD2
v_call: TRBV6-6
cdr3_length: 14
j_call: TRBJ2-5

cdr3_nt: TGTGCCAGCAGCTCTTCAGGGGGCTCCCTAAACACTGAAGCTTTCTTT
cdr3_aa: CASSSSGGSLNTEAFF
clone_size: once
d_call: TRBD1
v_call: TRBV7-9
cdr3_length: 16
j_call: TRBJ1-1

cdr3_nt: TGTGCTAGCAGCTTAGCTGTCGGGGGTCGAGAGACCCAGTACTTC
cdr3_aa: CASSLAVGGRETQYF
clone_size: -
d_call: -
v_call: TRBV7-7
cdr3_length: 15
j_call: TRBJ2-5

cdr3_nt: TGTGCCTGGAGTGGGTCCCGGACAGAAAGATTTACCCTAGCCAAAAACATTCAGTACTTC
cdr3_aa: CAWSGSRTERFTLAKNIQYF
clone_size: once
d_call: -
v_call: TRBV30
cdr3_length: 20
j_call: TRBJ2-4

cdr3_nt: TGTGCCAGCGGGGCCGGGACAGGGTCCTACGAGCAGTACTTC
cdr3_aa: CASGAGTGSYEQYF
clone_size: few
d_call: TRBD1
v_call: TRBV7-9
cdr3_length: 14
j_call: TRBJ2-7

cdr3_nt: TGTGCCAGCACGACCGGGGGGGGGAGGCTAGCGGGAGGGGCCTACGAGCAGTACTTC
cdr3_aa: CASTTGGGRLAGGAYEQYF
clone_size: once
d_call: TRBD2
v_call: TRBV6-4
cdr3_length: 19
j_call: TRBJ2-7

cdr3_nt: TGTGCCAGCAGCCGGACTAGCGGGAGCTACGAGCAGTACTTC
cdr3_aa: CASSRTSGSYEQYF
clone_size: -
d_call: TRBD2
v_call: TRBV6-5
cdr3_length: 14
j_call: TRBJ2-7

cdr3_nt: TGTGCCAGCAGTTCCCGGAGTTTATGGACTGAAGCTTTCTTT
cdr3_aa: CASSSRSLWTEAFF
clone_size: -
d_call: -
v_call: TRBV6-5
cdr3_length: 14
j_call: TRBJ1-1

cdr3_nt: TGTGCCAGCTCACCCAGGGGGCTGGGGGAGACCCAGTACTTC
cdr3_aa: CASSPRGLGETQYF
clone_size: -
d_call: TRBD1
v_call: TRBV18
cdr3_length: 14
j_call: TRBJ2-5